This T cell receptor beta chain was sequenced during a study of shared clonotypes between healthy human individuals. Study summary: The people who gave samples were two women and three men aged 18 to 49. Each donor had three CD4 naive, three CD4 memory, two CD8 naive and one CD8 memory plate.

Germline assignment: CDR1 KGHSH and CDR2 LQKENI. The CDR3 consists of 14 residues. The ends were cut back, 3 bases at V and 7 bases at J, with 15 bases in the middle. Overall study results and limits: Sequencing depth was a factor that was expected to affect clonotype sharing among donors.

The assay was run at deep level. Assay used: immunoSEQ multiplex PCR; TCRdb lists only in-frame clones, some missing. The top ten clones hold about 10% of a sample with some 200,000 clones, roughly 70% of them seen once. Details on this clone: Its matching antigen is unknown.

Sequenced sample: memory CD4+ T cells sorted from blood. Subset in this sample: CD45RA-negative fraction. The chain links TRBV18 to TRBJ1-1; D may be TRBD1 (5 bases). The clonotype originates from a man between 25 and 39 years old in good health. The CDR3 region has the DNA TGTGCCAGCTCACCGTCGGACACTCTCTATGAAGCTTTCTTT. Its protein product is CASSPSDTLYEAFF.